This entry describes one T cell receptor beta chain. Trimming took off 1 base at V and 4 bases at J, with 7 bases between the two ends. This CDR3 comprises 13 residues. The germline gives CDR1 LGHNA, CDR2 YSLEER. Unique molecular identifiers were linked by the library to individual cDNA molecules. One entry per CDR3 protein results from TCRdb running MiXCR on the RACE reads. The repertoire holds more than 70,000 distinct CDR3 sequences, with 11% as singletons. This sample stems from a study of human T cells and chemical hapten exposure. Overall study: Across samples, TCR yields varied, mostly owing to small differences in pooled library volumes.

The time point: patch test 3, about 24 weeks after DPC sensitization. As to treatment: therapeutic diphenylcyclopropenone sensitization with weekly scalp DPC. Samples of blood were obtained prior to the application of each patch test. Alopecia patients, 18 to 70 years old and DPC-suitable, served as donors. The chain has TRBV4-3 and TRBJ2-5; D ambiguous. The source material was whole blood, sampled in connection with sensitization to the hapten diphenylcyclopropenone (DPC). The receptor comes from a woman younger than 45 with alopecia areata. Some clones in this sample may be carry-over from other donors' samples. This chain's CDR3 is CASSQGGVETQYF. CDR3 DNA sequence: TGCGCCAGCAGCCAAGGAGGAGTAGAGACCCAGTACTTC.